Following are 16 T cell receptor beta chains from one sample sequenced in a study of cytomegalovirus exposure and HLA in healthy donors. PCR used 60 Vbeta primers and 13 Jbeta primers. Profiled with immunoSEQ multiplex PCR; TCRdb holds only in-frame clones, not every one. The sample lists about 120,000 clones; 75% to 90% were seen once. Sequences were obtained from PBMCs. Receptors originate from a man aged 35-49 years in good health and CMV-seronegative.

The CDR3 coding sequence is TGTGCCAGTCTCTCTGGGGCCAACGTCCTGACTTTC. Translation: CASLSGANVLTF. This rearrangement joins TRBV19 to TRBJ2-6; D uncertain. V was trimmed by 8 bases and J by 0 bases, leaving 2 bases between them. CDR3 size: 12 residues. Germline V gives CDR1 LNHDA, CDR2 SQIVND (reference sequence).

V gene TRBV4-2 combines with J gene TRBJ1-1; a weak D match, TRBD1 (6 bases). This CDR3 is 16 amino acids long. Germline V gives CDR1 LGHNA, CDR2 YNFKEQ. The ends were cut back, 4 bases at V and 0 bases at J, with 15 bases in the middle. The CDR3 nucleotides are TGTGCCAGCAGCCCTTCCGACAGGAACATGAACACTGAAGCTTTCTTT. As protein: CASSPSDRNMNTEAFF.

The rearrangement uses TRBV7-2 and TRBJ1-2, with D possibly TRBD1 on 5 matching bases. The germline V gene has CDR1 SGHTA and CDR2 FQGNSA. V dropped 5 bases and J dropped 4 bases, with 17 bases sitting between them. CDR3 length: 15 residues. This chain's CDR3 is CASSPSRREGYGYTF. CDR3 nucleotides: TGTGCCAGCAGCCCCTCCCGCAGGGAAGGCTATGGCTACACCTTC.

V usage is TRBV2 and J usage is TRBJ1-3; D possibly corresponds to TRBD1 (6 bases). There are 15 residues in the CDR3. The germline V gene encodes CDR1 SNHLY and CDR2 FYNNEI. V was shortened by 7 bases and J by 4 bases, with 17 bases between the two germline ends. Here the CDR3 reads CASNPQTGSGNTIYF. The DNA for the CDR3 is TGTGCCAGCAACCCACAGACAGGCTCGGGAAACACCATATATTTT.

The chain employs TRBV7-9 and TRBJ1-5, with 8 bases lining up with TRBD1. J was trimmed by 3 bases and V by 4 bases; bases with no gene match: 5. This CDR3 contains 15 residues. In germline, CDR1 is SEHNR, CDR2 FQNEAQ (reference sequence). This CDR3 reads CASSSDREVNQPQHF. In DNA form, the CDR3 reads TGTGCCAGCAGCTCGGACAGGGAAGTCAATCAGCCCCAGCATTTT.

This clone has a handful of counts. The rearrangement uses TRBV30 and TRBJ1-2, with D possibly TRBD1 on 6 matching bases. Trimming removed 0 bases from V and 8 bases from J, with 13 bases in between. Looked up from germline, CDR1 is GTSNPN and CDR2 is SVGIG (reference sequence). This CDR3 has 13 amino acids. CDR3 region: CAWSVLWGQGYTF. CDR3 DNA: TGTGCCTGGAGTGTACTATGGGGGCAGGGCTACACCTTC.

V gene TRBV19 combines with J gene TRBJ1-2; the match to TRBD1 covers 8 bases. The junction had 3 bases not matched to a gene; V was cut back by 3 bases and J by 6 bases. Germline-derived CDR1 and CDR2 are LNHDA and SQIVND (reference sequence). The CDR3 runs to 13 residues. For the CDR3, the DNA is TGTGCCAGTAGTATTGGACAGGGTGATGGCTACACCTTC. This sequence encodes CASSIGQGDGYTF.

The chain joins TRBV5-1 to TRBJ2-7; 7 bases map to TRBD1. V lost 0 bases, J lost 7 bases, and 16 bases stayed unmatched. CDR1 is SGHRS, CDR2 YFSETQ, per germline. The CDR3 consists of 17 residues. Here the CDR3 reads CASSLGARDSGAEEQYF. The CDR3 nucleotides read TGCGCCAGCAGCTTGGGCGCCCGGGACAGTGGGGCGGAGGAGCAGTACTTC.

This sequence joins TRBV6-1 and TRBJ2-2, with D tentatively TRBD1 (5 bases). This CDR3 region has 14 residues. Trimming shortened V by 8 bases and J by 0 bases, and 10 bases separated the two germline ends. Germline CDR1 reads MNHNS; CDR2 reads SASEGT. DNA for the CDR3: TGTGCCAGCGTGGACACCCCGAACACCGGGGAGCTGTTTTTT. This codes for CASVDTPNTGELFF.

The chain uses TRBV5-1 and TRBJ2-7; weak D call: TRBD1 (6 bases). CDR3 length: 16 amino acids. The V end was cut by 2 bases, the J end by 3 bases, with 18 bases between. Germline V CDR1 and CDR2: SGHRS, YFSETQ. The CDR3 DNA follows: TGCGCCAGCAGCTTACTACAGGGCCAAAAAGGCTACGAGCAGTACTTC. Its translation: CASSLLQGQKGYEQYF.

J is TRBJ2-7 and V is TRBV4-1; 7 bases line up with TRBD1. Per the germline V gene, CDR1 is MGHRA and CDR2 is YSYEKL. Losses at the gene ends were 4 bases for V and 4 bases for J; bases not matched to a gene: 4. There are 13 residues in the CDR3. This chain's CDR3 is CASSLSDRYEQYF. DNA of the CDR3: TGCGCCAGCAGCCTTTCGGACAGGTACGAGCAGTACTTC.

The rearrangement joins TRBV28 to TRBJ2-2, with D perhaps matching TRBD1 (6 bases). CDR1 MDHEN and CDR2 SYDVKM come from the germline V gene. Deletions cut 3 bases from V and 6 bases from J, with 14 bases between. The CDR3 loop spans 15 amino acids. The CDR3 bases are TGTGCCAGCAGTTTTATTCGGCCAGGGGCCGGGGAGCTGTTTTTT. Translating it yields CASSFIRPGAGELFF. Drawing the rest from reference TRBV28 and TRBJ2-2, the complete variable domain is DVKVTQSSRYLVKRTGEKVFLECVQDMDHENMFWYRQDPGLGLRLIYFSYDVKMKEKGDIPEGYSVSREKKERFSLILESASTNQTSMYLCASSFIRPGAGELFFGEGSRLTVL.

This clone was recorded only once. The genes are TRBV5-1 and TRBJ1-1; D is perhaps TRBD1 (6 bases). The germline V gene encodes CDR1 SGHRS and CDR2 YFSETQ. The CDR3 sequence is 15 residues long. The V end was cut by 4 bases, the J end by 0 bases, with 13 bases between. The CDR3 region has the DNA TGCGCCAGCAGCCTTACAGGGCCTATGAACACTGAAGCTTTCTTT. Its protein product is CASSLTGPMNTEAFF.

V usage is TRBV9 and J usage is TRBJ2-7; D is unresolved. Germline V gene data show CDR1 as SGDLS and CDR2 as YYNGEE. V was pared by 0 bases and J by 3 bases, with 10 bases between. This CDR3 spans 14 amino acids. As DNA, the CDR3 is TGTGCCAGCAGCGTAGCTGTAGGCGGCTACGAGCAGTACTTC. As protein: CASSVAVGGYEQYF.

The sample holds a few counts of this clone. The rearrangement uses TRBV6-5 and TRBJ1-2, with D unresolved. CDR3 length: 14 amino acids. The germline CDR1 and CDR2 sequences are MNHEY and SVGAGI. The V end was cut by 6 bases, the J end by 4 bases, with 15 bases between. The CDR3 sequence is CASSQTGMVYGYTF. The CDR3 DNA reads TGTGCCAGCAGCCAAACGGGGATGGTCTATGGCTACACCTTC.

This clone appeared a single time. The V call is TRBV11-1, the J call TRBJ2-7; the D gene is possibly TRBD2 (6 bases). From germline, CDR1 is SGHAT and CDR2 FQDESV (reference sequence). The CDR3 loop spans 15 amino acids. Trimming removed 5 bases from V and 0 bases from J, with 14 bases in between. CDR3 region: CASSRRETDSYEQYF. The CDR3 DNA is TGTGCCAGCAGCCGTCGGGAGACAGACTCCTACGAGCAGTACTTC.